The entry below describes one T cell receptor (beta chain). The sample belongs to a study of blood T cell repertoires in COVID-19. On the study more broadly: Whether acute or convalescent, the COVID-19 samples came from the United States, Italy and Spain. Sources were T cells, B-cell-depleted T cells, or PBMCs; the material itself was cDNA or gDNA.

Authors' processing steps: Estimated nucleated cell counts came from reference gene primer amplification. Clones were sequenced by immunoSEQ multiplex PCR, and TCRdb holds only the in-frame ones, with some missing. V and J calls plus clone size are reproduced from that table; the DNA served to infer D and trimming. The table has some 150,000 clones, more than 70% seen once; the top ten hold 5%. V lost 0 bases to trimming and J lost 14 bases, with 20 bases between them. Germline loops: CDR1 MGHRA, CDR2 YSYEKL. The CDR3 extends over 16 amino acids. The sample was peripheral blood. The chain carries TRBV4-1 and TRBJ1-6; D remains unclear. This TCR was recovered from a woman aged 50 to 65 with acute or convalescent COVID-19. CDR3 protein: CASSQDPNDGGVTLHF. The DNA of the CDR3 is TGCGCCAGCAGCCAAGACCCCAACGACGGAGGAGTCACCCTCCACTTT.